The present T cell receptor (beta chain) was sequenced within a study of vaccination and CD4 T cells after COVID-19. About the study: At a median about 94 days (range 35 to 161) after diagnosis, post-COVID samples were drawn. Findings and limits, study-wide: In convalescent patients, a median around 89% of reactive clones appeared only post-vaccination.

This sample's time point: late sampling 161 to 241 days after vaccination in three convalescent patients. Convalescent patients tested SARS-CoV-2 PCR positive from March to December 2020, before Alpha, Beta and Delta emerged. This CDR3 spans 16 amino acids. Trimming took 4 bases from V and 1 from J; bases not matched to a gene: 9. Germline-derived CDR1 and CDR2 are LGHNA and YNFKEQ. TCRdb fed the PCR reads into MiXCR, producing one record per CDR3 protein. The sample has about 29,000 distinct CDR3 sequences; approximately 48% are singletons. This clonotype was seen more than once but under ten times. The antigen remains unidentified.

The TCR sequence derives from a human donor who had recovered from COVID-19. The rearrangement uses TRBV4-2 and TRBJ2-5; 7 nucleotides line up with TRBD2. This specimen consisted of CD4+ T cells from blood, obtained about 7 months after SARS-CoV-2 vaccination. For the CDR3, the DNA is TGTGCCAGCAGCCCATGGGAGGGAGTCCCCCAAGAGACCCAGTACTTC. Its translation: CASSPWEGVPQETQYF.